This passage covers 2 T cell receptor beta chains from one sample sequenced in a study of blood T cell repertoires in COVID-19. The assay was immunoSEQ multiplex PCR, and TCRdb's table has in-frame clones only and misses some. The profile covers approximately 440,000 clones, with approximately 88% appearing a single time and roughly 12% taken by the ten largest. The sequenced sample consisted of peripheral blood. Receptor source: a woman between 50 and 59 years old with COVID-19, enrolled during active disease.

The CDR3 spells CASSLSGTGNEKLFF. CDR3 nucleotide sequence: TGTGCCAGCAGCTTGTCCGGGACAGGGAATGAAAAACTGTTTTTT. The chain links TRBV5-4 to TRBJ1-4; 9 bases align to TRBD1. Trimming at V came to 1 base and at J to 5 bases, leaving 3 bases not matched to a gene. The V gene's germline CDR1 is SGHNT and CDR2 YYREEE (reference sequence). CDR3 length: 15 amino acids.

This clone occurred once. The CDR3 coding sequence is TGTGCCAGCAGCGCGAACAGGGTTCCCTATGGCTACACCTTC. Protein sequence: CASSANRVPYGYTF. The chain links TRBV9 to TRBJ1-2; possible D gene TRBD1, 6 bases. V was pared by 3 bases and J by 4 bases, with 13 bases between. This CDR3 comprises 14 residues. Germline V CDR1 and CDR2: SGDLS, YYNGEE.